A single sample is the source of the 8 T cell receptor beta chains below, sequenced in a study of T cell responses to AZD1222 COVID-19 vaccine. Repertoires were generated with immunoSEQ multiplex PCR, while TCRdb's copy carries only in-frame clones and drops some. The sample lists fewer than 120,000 clones; 94% were seen once. The sequences come from peripheral blood, collected 28 days after the second AZD1222 dose. All receptors come from an adult who received the AZD1222 COVID-19 vaccine.

This chain connects TRBV11-2 to TRBJ2-3; D gene ambiguous. Germline V lookup: CDR1 SGHAT, CDR2 FQNNGV. The CDR3 runs 13 residues. In nucleotides, the CDR3 is TGTGCTGTACCCGGTCCTATGGCAGATACGCAGTATTTT. This sequence encodes CAVPGPMADTQYF.

The table lists this clone with a count of one. The CDR3, as DNA: TGTGCCAGCAGCTTAGCTGGGACAGGGGCGCAAAATGAGCAGTTCTTC. The encoded protein is CASSLAGTGAQNEQFF. The chain joins TRBV7-2 to TRBJ2-1, with 10 bases that match TRBD1. Trimming cost V 0 bases and J 7 bases; bases outside gene matches: 6. Germline CDR1 and CDR2: SGHTA and FQGNSA. The CDR3 loop spans 16 amino acids.

V usage is TRBV3-1 (or the pseudogene TRBV3-2) and J usage is TRBJ1-1; D perhaps matches TRBD1 (5 bases). Germline V CDR1 and CDR2: LGHDT, YNNKEL (reference sequence). V was clipped by 3 bases and J by 2 bases, with 16 bases between them. This CDR3 comprises 16 residues. This CDR3 is CASSQPPRGENTEAFF. The CDR3, as DNA: TGTGCCAGCAGCCAGCCTCCTCGGGGGGAAAACACTGAAGCTTTCTTT.

The gene calls are TRBV6-5 and TRBJ1-5, with TRBD1 matching 7 bases. CDR3 length equals 13 residues. After removal of 5 bases from V and 5 bases from J, the junction contained 3 bases not matched to a gene. The germline V gene encodes CDR1 MNHEY and CDR2 SVGAGI. The CDR3 DNA is TGTGCCAGCAGTCCACAGGGGTATCAGCCCCAGCATTTT. This translates into CASSPQGYQPQHF.

The rearrangement uses TRBV5-1 and TRBJ2-5; no firm D call. CDR3 size: 13 residues. V was cut by 0 bases and J by 5 bases, with 8 bases left in between. The V gene's germline CDR1 is SGHRS and CDR2 YFSETQ. The CDR3 nucleotides are TGCGCCAGCAGCTTGGACTACCGGGAGACCCAGTACTTC. Protein: CASSLDYRETQYF.

This chain uses TRBV6-5 with TRBJ1-4; D may be TRBD1 (5 bases). CDR3 length: 13 amino acids. Germline V gene lookup returns CDR1 MNHEY and CDR2 SVGAGI. V lost 10 bases, J lost 8 bases, and 17 bases lay in between. The CDR3 here is CATSGFLREKLFF. In nucleotides, the CDR3 is TGTGCCACCTCAGGGTTCTTGAGGGAAAAACTGTTTTTT.

The chain couples TRBV5-1 to TRBJ1-1; 10 bases fit TRBD1. This CDR3 is built from 13 residues. Losses at the gene ends were 4 bases for V and 10 bases for J; bases not matched to a gene: 7. The germline V gene has CDR1 SGHRS and CDR2 YFSETQ. The CDR3 DNA sequence: TGCGCCAGCAGCACGACAGGGGGCGCGGGAGCTTTCTTT. Its translation is CASSTTGGAGAFF.

The V call is TRBV7-2, the J call TRBJ2-5; D remains ambiguous. Germline CDR1 reads SGHTA; CDR2 reads FQGNSA. Trimming took 3 bases from V and 5 from J, leaving 10 bases between them. The CDR3 is made up of 13 amino acids. The CDR3 DNA is TGTGCCAGCAGCTTGACGAACGTGGAGACCCAGTACTTC. Translating gives CASSLTNVETQYF.